The 15 T cell receptor beta chains below all came from one sample that was sequenced in a study of blood T cell repertoires in COVID-19 (dated by TCRdb to 2018 to 2021). Library prep was done by the immunoSEQ multiplex PCR assay. TCRdb stores this immuneACCESS table with in-frame sequences only. Part of the clones is absent; in the studies checked, under half of the shortfall reflects unresolved V genes, and no reason is known for the rest. For this sample the table gives fewer than 150,000 clones, of which 75% to 90% were detected only once. The top ten hold 3.5% to 5% of the sample. Sequenced: peripheral blood. The source of these receptors is a human donor in a cohort sampled during active COVID-19.

CDR3 residues: CASSLQRTEAFF. The CDR3 DNA sequence: TGTGCCAGCAGCCTGCAACGGACTGAAGCTTTCTTT. The genes are TRBV7-2 and TRBJ1-1; D unclear. V was shortened by 5 bases and J by 5 bases, with 9 bases between the two germline ends. CDR1 is SGHTA, CDR2 FQGNSA, per germline. The length of the CDR3 is 12 residues.

The chain carries TRBV18 and TRBJ1-1, with D possibly being TRBD1 (5 bases). V lost 2 bases to trimming and J lost 3 bases, with 7 bases between them. CDR3 length equals 13 residues. Germline V gives CDR1 KGHSH, CDR2 LQKENI. The CDR3 sequence is CASSPIGDTEAFF. CDR3 bases: TGTGCCAGCTCACCAATAGGGGACACTGAAGCTTTCTTT.

This CDR3 is CASSPGLAGVVVKNIQYF. The DNA of the CDR3 is TGTGCCAGCAGCCCGGGACTAGCGGGAGTGGTTGTCAAAAACATTCAGTACTTC. The rearrangement joins TRBV5-4 to TRBJ2-4; 14 bases line up with TRBD2. The germline gives CDR1 SGHNT, CDR2 YYREEE (reference sequence). V shed 4 bases and J 3 bases; nucleotides not matched to a gene: 9. This CDR3 has 18 residues.

The gene calls are TRBV19 and TRBJ2-5; 8 nucleotides align to TRBD2. In germline, CDR1 is LNHDA, CDR2 SQIVND (reference sequence). Losses at the gene ends were 4 bases for V and 2 bases for J; bases not matched to a gene: 9. The CDR3 has 16 amino acids. CDR3 in amino acids: CASSTRWTSRQETQYF. The CDR3 nucleotides are TGTGCCAGTAGTACCCGCTGGACTAGCAGACAAGAGACCCAGTACTTC. Variable domain in full (rest from reference TRBV19 and TRBJ2-5): DGGITQSPKYLFRKEGQNVTLSCEQNLNHDAMYWYRQDPGQGLRLIYYSQIVNDFQKGDIAEGYSVSREKKESFPLTVTSAQKNPTAFYLCASSTRWTSRQETQYFGPGTRLLVL.

This clone was found a few times. CDR3 in amino acids: CASSIELNQPQHF. In nucleotides, the CDR3 is TGTGCCAGTAGTATAGAACTTAATCAGCCCCAGCATTTT. This chain uses TRBV19 with TRBJ1-5; the D is unclear. CDR3 length equals 13 residues. Germline V lookup: CDR1 LNHDA, CDR2 SQIVND (reference sequence). V lost 0 bases and J 4 bases, leaving 4 bases between the germline ends.

This clone was observed a single time. V and J are TRBV24-1 and TRBJ1-3; no clear D gene. Germline lookup yields CDR1 KGHDR and CDR2 SFDVKD. The V and J ends lost 5 bases and 2 bases respectively, with 21 bases between them. CDR3 length: 18 residues. The CDR3 DNA follows: TGTGCCACCAGTGCCGGCGTGGCGGGAACAAGAACTGGAAACACCATATATTTT. Amino acids: CATSAGVAGTRTGNTIYF.

The chain combines TRBV30 with TRBJ1-2; D gene uncertain. V lost 2 bases and J lost 4, with 14 bases in between. The CDR3 length is 14 residues. Germline V CDR1 and CDR2: GTSNPN, SVGIG (reference sequence). The CDR3 region has the DNA TGTGCCTGGAGTACTGGCAGCCACAGCTATGGCTACACCTTC. Protein product: CAWSTGSHSYGYTF. The full variable domain, rest sourced from reference TRBV30 and TRBJ1-2, is SQTIHQWPATLVQPVGSPLSLECTVEGTSNPNLYWYRQAAGRGLQLLFYSVGIGQISSEVPQNLSASRPQDRQFILSSKKLLLSDSGFYLCAWSTGSHSYGYTFGSGTRLTVV.

This clone was seen a few times. The chain joins TRBV6-5 to TRBJ2-2; TRBD2 agrees at 13 bases. CDR1 MNHEY and CDR2 SVGAGI come from the germline V gene. The CDR3 length is 15 residues. The J segment lost 7 bases and the V segment lost 5 bases, leaving 4 bases of the junction unmatched. As DNA, the CDR3 is TGTGCCAGCAGTCGACTAGCGGGAGGACTCGGGGAGCTGTTTTTT. This sequence encodes CASSRLAGGLGELFF.

The chain has TRBV4-3 and TRBJ1-5; D remains unclear. Germline V lookup: CDR1 LGHNA, CDR2 YSLEER. V was shortened by 0 bases and J by 5 bases, with 8 bases between the two germline ends. The CDR3 is made up of 14 amino acids. This chain's CDR3 is CASSQDGPDQPQHF. The CDR3 coding sequence is TGCGCCAGCAGCCAAGATGGCCCCGATCAGCCCCAGCATTTT.

V gene TRBV7-2 combines with J gene TRBJ2-5; D is possibly TRBD2 (6 bases). Trimming cost V 5 bases and J 2 bases, with 15 bases left between them. CDR3 size: 15 residues. Germline CDR1 and CDR2: SGHTA and FQGNSA. Here the CDR3 reads CASSASGRGQETQYF. For the CDR3, the DNA is TGTGCCAGCAGCGCCTCTGGGCGGGGACAAGAGACCCAGTACTTC.

The V gene is TRBV11-2, the J gene TRBJ1-4; 9 bases are a match to TRBD1. The CDR3 is 15 amino acids. Per the germline V gene, CDR1 is SGHAT and CDR2 is FQNNGV. V was clipped by 4 bases and J by 5 bases; unmatched bases: 5. CDR3 sequence: CASSWSGQGNEKLFF. CDR3 DNA sequence: TGTGCCAGCAGCTGGTCGGGACAGGGAAATGAAAAACTGTTTTTT.

This clone was picked up one time. This sequence joins TRBV30 and TRBJ1-6; 7 nucleotides align to TRBD1. Trimming cost V 0 bases and J 4 bases; bases outside gene matches: 9. The V gene's germline CDR1 is GTSNPN and CDR2 SVGIG (reference sequence). There are 17 residues in the CDR3. CDR3 amino acids: CAWSVPAGGNYNSPLHF. In DNA, the CDR3 is TGTGCCTGGAGTGTTCCGGCAGGGGGTAATTATAATTCACCCCTCCACTTT.

This chain connects TRBV20-1 to TRBJ2-1; D ambiguous. Trimming cost V 1 base and J 9 bases, with 7 bases left between them. This CDR3 spans 11 amino acids. Germline lookup yields CDR1 DFQATT and CDR2 SNEGSKA (reference sequence). The CDR3 DNA follows: TGCAGTGCTAGAGGCGCCGGTGAGCAGTTCTTC. Residues: CSARGAGEQFF.

This chain uses TRBV5-4 with TRBJ1-4; possible D gene TRBD1, 6 bases. The CDR3 has 13 amino acids. Germline CDR1 is SGHNT and CDR2 is YYREEE (reference sequence). Trimming removed 5 bases at V and 4 bases at J, with 9 bases between. The DNA of the CDR3 is TGTGCCAGCAGTCTACAGGGTAATGAAAAACTGTTTTTT. Residues: CASSLQGNEKLFF.

CDR3 coding DNA: TGTGCCAGCAGTGAAGGACAGGGTGGGAATTCACCCCTCCACTTT. Its protein product is CASSEGQGGNSPLHF. This chain links TRBV6-1 with TRBJ1-6, with TRBD1 matching over 7 bases. Germline CDR1 reads MNHNS; CDR2 reads SASEGT. V trimming: 1 base; J trimming: 7 bases; junction bases outside the gene matches: 4. This CDR3 contains 15 residues.